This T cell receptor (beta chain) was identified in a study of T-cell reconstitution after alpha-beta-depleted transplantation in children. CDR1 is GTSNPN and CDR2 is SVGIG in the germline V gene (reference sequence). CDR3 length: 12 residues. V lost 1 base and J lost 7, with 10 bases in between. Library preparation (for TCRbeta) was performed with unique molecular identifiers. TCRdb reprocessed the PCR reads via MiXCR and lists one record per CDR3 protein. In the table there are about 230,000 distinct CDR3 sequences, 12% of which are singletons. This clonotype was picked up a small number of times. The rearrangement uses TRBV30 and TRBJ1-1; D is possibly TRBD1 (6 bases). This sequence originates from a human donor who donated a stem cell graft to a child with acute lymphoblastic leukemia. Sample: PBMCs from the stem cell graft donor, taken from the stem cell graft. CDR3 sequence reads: CAWSGTAVEAFF. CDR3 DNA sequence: TGTGCCTGGAGTGGGACAGCGGTTGAAGCTTTCTTT.